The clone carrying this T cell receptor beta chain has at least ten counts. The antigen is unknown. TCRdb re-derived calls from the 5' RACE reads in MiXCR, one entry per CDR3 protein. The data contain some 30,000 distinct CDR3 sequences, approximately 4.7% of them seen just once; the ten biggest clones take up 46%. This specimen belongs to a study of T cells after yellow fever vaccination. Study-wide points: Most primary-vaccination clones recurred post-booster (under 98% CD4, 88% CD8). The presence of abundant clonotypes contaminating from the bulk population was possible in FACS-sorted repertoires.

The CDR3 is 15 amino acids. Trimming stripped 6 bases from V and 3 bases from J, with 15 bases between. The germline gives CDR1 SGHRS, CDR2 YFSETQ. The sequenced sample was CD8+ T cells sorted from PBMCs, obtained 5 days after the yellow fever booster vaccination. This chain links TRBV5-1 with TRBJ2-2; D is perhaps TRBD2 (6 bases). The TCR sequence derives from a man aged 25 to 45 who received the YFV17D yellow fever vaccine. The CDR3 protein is CASIAGSIDTGELFF. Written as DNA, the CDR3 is TGCGCCAGCATAGCCGGGAGTATCGACACCGGGGAGCTGTTTTTT.